Listed here are 24 T cell receptor beta chains from one sample, sequenced in a study of blood T cell repertoires in COVID-19. Libraries were prepared by immunoSEQ multiplex PCR; TCRdb keeps only in-frame clonotypes and omits some of them. The sample contains about 270,000 clones, 86% of which appear only once. What was sequenced was peripheral blood. The receptors shown here come from a man aged 35-49 years with active or convalescent COVID-19.

This clone came up a few times. The genes are TRBV28 and TRBJ1-4; TRBD1 aligns across 9 bases. CDR1 and CDR2 (germline): MDHEN, SYDVKM. Trimming removed 5 bases from V and 10 bases from J; junction bases left unmatched: 8. CDR3 length: 14 residues. This CDR3 reads CASSPTGGEGKLFF. The CDR3 DNA follows: TGTGCCAGCAGTCCCACAGGGGGCGAAGGAAAACTGTTTTTT.

V usage is TRBV30 and J usage is TRBJ1-2; D is ambiguous. The germline gives CDR1 GTSNPN, CDR2 SVGIG (reference sequence). CDR3 length: 14 residues. Trimming cost V 2 bases and J 7 bases, with 17 bases left between them. The CDR3 here is CAWSRRVIDSGYTF. In DNA, the CDR3 is TGTGCCTGGAGTCGGCGGGTAATTGATTCTGGCTACACCTTC.

The chain recombines TRBV7-3 with TRBJ1-6; D call uncertain. The CDR3 is made up of 13 amino acids. With 1 base removed from V and 7 bases from J, the gap between germline ends came to 5 bases. Per germline, CDR1 SGHTA and CDR2 FQGTGA. The CDR3 DNA sequence: TGTGCCAGCAGCTTAAATCCGAATTCACCCCTCCACTTT. Translation gives CASSLNPNSPLHF.

The V and J genes are TRBV10-3 and TRBJ2-1, with TRBD2 identical over 7 bases. Looked up from germline, CDR1 is ENHRY and CDR2 is SYGVKD. V gave up 0 bases and J gave up 6 bases; unmatched junction bases: 8. The CDR3 has 16 amino acids. This CDR3 is CAISESPSGSFNEQFF. The CDR3 DNA sequence: TGTGCCATCAGTGAGTCGCCTAGCGGCAGCTTCAATGAGCAGTTCTTC.

The chain has TRBV28 and TRBJ2-5, with 12 positions matching TRBD1. The CDR3 is 16 residues long. Trimming took 5 bases from V and 5 from J; bases not matched to a gene: 9. Per germline, CDR1 MDHEN and CDR2 SYDVKM. The CDR3 DNA sequence: TGTGCCAGCAGTCCAGGGACAGGGGGCCGAAAGGAGACCCAGTACTTC. This translates into CASSPGTGGRKETQYF.

V is TRBV12-5 and J is TRBJ2-1; a possible D gene is TRBD2 (7 bases). V gave up 2 bases and J gave up 7 bases, with 24 bases separating them. CDR3 length: 18 amino acids. Germline V gives CDR1 LGHNT, CDR2 FRNRAP. DNA of the CDR3: TGTGCTAGTGGTTTGCCCAGCCCCAGGGGAGGGCCGAGGAATGAGCAGTTCTTC. Its translation: CASGLPSPRGGPRNEQFF.

The CDR3 here is CASRQTGSTGELFF. The CDR3 coding sequence is TGTGCCAGCCGACAGACAGGAAGCACCGGGGAGCTGTTTTTT. The V call is TRBV27, the J call TRBJ2-2; TRBD1 is a possible D gene (6 bases). V shed 8 bases and J shed 4 bases, with 14 bases lying between them. This CDR3 has 14 amino acids. Germline lookup yields CDR1 MNHEY and CDR2 SMNVEV (reference sequence).

This chain joins TRBV15 and TRBJ2-1, with D perhaps TRBD1 (5 bases). The CDR3 runs 16 residues. CDR1 is LNHNV, CDR2 YYDKDF, per germline (reference sequence). V lost 5 bases, J lost 8 bases, and 22 bases lay in between. This CDR3 reads CATSGWAVRGLDEQFF. In DNA form, the CDR3 reads TGTGCCACCAGCGGTTGGGCCGTTAGGGGATTGGATGAGCAGTTCTTC.

In this sample, this clone turned up once. This chain joins TRBV7-9 and TRBJ1-6; D is ambiguous. V lost 5 bases and J 13 bases, leaving 12 bases between the germline ends. Germline-derived CDR1 and CDR2 are SEHNR and FQNEAQ (reference sequence). There are 12 residues in the CDR3. This CDR3 is CASSPLGGPLHF. CDR3 coding DNA: TGTGCCAGCAGCCCCTTAGGAGGGCCCCTCCACTTT.

The chain joins TRBV5-1 to TRBJ2-1; 11 bases are a match to TRBD2. V lost 3 bases to trimming and J lost 6 bases; unmatched junction nucleotides: 8. The CDR3 contains 16 residues. Looked up from germline, CDR1 is SGHRS and CDR2 is YFSETQ. The CDR3 protein is CASSSRTSGRSNEQFF. For the CDR3, the DNA is TGCGCCAGCAGCTCGAGGACTAGCGGGCGGTCCAATGAGCAGTTCTTC.

The J gene is TRBJ2-1, the V gene TRBV4-2; 9 nucleotides align to TRBD2. The CDR3 sequence is 15 residues long. The germline V gene has CDR1 LGHNA and CDR2 YNFKEQ. J was trimmed by 8 bases and V by 3 bases; bases with no gene match: 8. Here the CDR3 DNA reads TGTGCCAGCAGCCACGCCGGGACTAGCCGATATGAGCAGTTCTTC. Its protein is CASSHAGTSRYEQFF.

This sequence joins TRBV9 and TRBJ2-1; TRBD2 aligns across 10 bases. CDR3 length equals 15 residues. After removal of 3 bases from V and 10 bases from J, the junction contained 10 bases not matched to a gene. Germline CDR1 SGDLS, CDR2 YYNGEE. CDR3 nucleotides: TGTGCCAGCAGCGGGGGAGCGGGAGGGTCAGGGGAGCAGTTCTTC. This sequence encodes CASSGGAGGSGEQFF. Filled out from reference TRBV9 and TRBJ2-1, the complete variable domain reads DSGVTQTPKHLITATGQRVTLRCSPRSGDLSVYWYQQSLDQGLQFLIQYYNGEERAKGNILERFSAQQFPDLHSELNLSSLELGDSALYFCASSGGAGGSGEQFFGPGTRLTVL.

Here the CDR3 DNA reads TGTGCCATCAGTGCTCCCACAGGGAGGGAGTTGAGGACTGAAGCTTTCTTT. This sequence encodes CAISAPTGRELRTEAFF. The chain employs TRBV10-3 and TRBJ1-1; possibly TRBD1 for D (6 bases). Germline V gene data show CDR1 as ENHRY and CDR2 as SYGVKD. The CDR3 contains 17 residues. Trimming left V 4 bases short and J 5 bases short, with 23 bases between.

The rearrangement uses TRBV11-2 and TRBJ2-7, with D perhaps matching TRBD1 (6 bases). Germline V gene data show CDR1 as SGHAT and CDR2 as FQNNGV. This CDR3 has 15 amino acids. Trimming removed 1 base at V and 0 bases at J, with 10 bases between. As DNA, the CDR3 is TGTGCCAGCAGCTTAGGCGGACAGACCTCCTACGAGCAGTACTTC. Translated, it gives CASSLGGQTSYEQYF.

The J gene is TRBJ2-5, the V gene TRBV18; 7 bases match TRBD1. Per germline, CDR1 KGHSH and CDR2 LQKENI. CDR3 length equals 14 residues. J was trimmed by 2 bases and V by 2 bases; bases with no gene match: 2. The CDR3 spells CASSPDRVQETQYF. The DNA of the CDR3 is TGTGCCAGCTCACCAGACAGGGTACAAGAGACCCAGTACTTC.

The chain carries TRBV28 and TRBJ1-5, with D uncertain. Per the germline V gene, CDR1 is MDHEN and CDR2 is SYDVKM. V lost 4 bases and J 7 bases, leaving 8 bases between the germline ends. This CDR3 is 12 amino acids long. CDR3 coding DNA: TGTGCCAGCAGTTCCCAGCGCCAGCCCCAGCATTTT. It is translated as CASSSQRQPQHF.

The J gene is TRBJ1-2, the V gene TRBV7-9; D remains ambiguous. V lost 2 bases and J 8 bases, leaving 27 bases between the germline ends. Looked up from germline, CDR1 is SEHNR and CDR2 is FQNEAQ (reference sequence). The CDR3 is 18 amino acids. The CDR3 is CASSLISGFRAPTGGYTF. The CDR3 DNA reads TGTGCCAGCAGCTTAATTTCGGGGTTTCGCGCGCCGACGGGGGGCTACACCTTC. Full variable domain (outside the CDR3, taken from reference TRBV7-9 and TRBJ1-2): DTGVSQNPRHKITKRGQNVTFRCDPISEHNRLYWYRQTLGQGPEFLTYFQNEAQLEKSRLLSDRFSAERPKGSFSTLEIQRTEQGDSAMYLCASSLISGFRAPTGGYTFGSGTRLTVV.

The rearrangement uses TRBV29-1 and TRBJ2-1, with D possibly being TRBD1 (5 bases). CDR1 and CDR2 from the germline V gene are SQVTM and ANQGSEA. Between the trimmed V and J ends, which lost 2 bases and 9 bases, there was a span of 23 bases. This CDR3 comprises 16 residues. The CDR3 loop is CSVESRLLPGRGEQFF. CDR3 nucleotide sequence: TGCAGCGTTGAATCTCGACTCCTCCCGGGTAGGGGTGAGCAGTTCTTC.

This clone has just a few counts. CDR3 residues: CASMTDRLNTGELFF. CDR3 in DNA: TGTGCCAGCATGACGGACAGATTAAACACCGGGGAGCTGTTTTTT. The chain carries TRBV2 and TRBJ2-2; tentatively, D is TRBD1 (6 bases). There are 15 residues in the CDR3. V was shortened by 7 bases and J by 2 bases, with 14 bases between the two germline ends. Per germline, CDR1 SNHLY and CDR2 FYNNEI. The full variable domain, with the rest looked up from reference TRBV2 and TRBJ2-2, is EPEVTQTPSHQVTQMGQEVILRCVPISNHLYFYWYRQILGQKVEFLVSFYNNEISEKSEIFDDQFSVERPDGSNFTLKIRSTKLEDSAMYFCASMTDRLNTGELFFGEGSRLTVL.

This rearrangement joins TRBV15 to TRBJ1-4, with a possible D match to TRBD1 (6 bases). There are 14 residues in the CDR3. Germline CDR1 and CDR2: LNHNV and YYDKDF (reference sequence). The germline V and J ends were trimmed by 3 bases and 3 bases, with 8 bases remaining between them. The CDR3 bases are TGTGCCACCAGCAGCGACAGGTCTAATGAAAAACTGTTTTTT. Its translation is CATSSDRSNEKLFF.

The chain links TRBV27 to TRBJ2-2; weak D call: TRBD1 (6 bases). V lost 8 bases and J 0 bases, leaving 10 bases between the germline ends. The germline V gene encodes CDR1 MNHEY and CDR2 SMNVEV (reference sequence). The CDR3 has 14 amino acids. For the CDR3, the DNA is TGTGCCAGCGAGAGGGGGACGAACACCGGGGAGCTGTTTTTT. Residues: CASERGTNTGELFF.

The chain's CDR3 is CAWSGETGDIATNEKLFF. In nucleotides, the CDR3 is TGTGCCTGGAGTGGGGAGACAGGGGATATAGCAACTAATGAAAAACTGTTTTTT. The rearrangement links TRBV30 to TRBJ1-4; TRBD1 agrees at 8 bases. Per the germline V gene, CDR1 is GTSNPN and CDR2 is SVGIG (reference sequence). The CDR3 is 18 amino acids. Trimming removed 1 base from V and 0 bases from J; junction bases left unmatched: 10. Variable domain in full (rest from reference TRBV30 and TRBJ1-4): SQTIHQWPATLVQPVGSPLSLECTVEGTSNPNLYWYRQAAGRGLQLLFYSVGIGQISSEVPQNLSASRPQDRQFILSSKKLLLSDSGFYLCAWSGETGDIATNEKLFFGSGTQLSVL.

The genes are TRBV3-1 (or the pseudogene TRBV3-2) and TRBJ1-5; D unclear. Germline CDR1 is LGHDT and CDR2 is YNNKEL (reference sequence). The CDR3 consists of 16 residues. The V gene lost 0 bases and the J gene lost 0 bases, with 9 bases spanning the gap. The CDR3 loop is CASSQDSGYSNQPQHF. CDR3 sequence (DNA): TGTGCCAGCAGCCAAGATAGTGGTTATAGCAATCAGCCCCAGCATTTT.

V is TRBV7-6 and J is TRBJ1-2; 8 bases agree with TRBD1. CDR3 length: 15 amino acids. Germline values: CDR1 SGHVS, CDR2 FNYEAQ. V lost 1 base, J lost 8 bases, and 9 bases stayed unmatched. The CDR3, as DNA: TGTGCCAGCAGCTTAGGGCAGGGGGCGGAGTACGGCTACACCTTC. This encodes CASSLGQGAEYGYTF.